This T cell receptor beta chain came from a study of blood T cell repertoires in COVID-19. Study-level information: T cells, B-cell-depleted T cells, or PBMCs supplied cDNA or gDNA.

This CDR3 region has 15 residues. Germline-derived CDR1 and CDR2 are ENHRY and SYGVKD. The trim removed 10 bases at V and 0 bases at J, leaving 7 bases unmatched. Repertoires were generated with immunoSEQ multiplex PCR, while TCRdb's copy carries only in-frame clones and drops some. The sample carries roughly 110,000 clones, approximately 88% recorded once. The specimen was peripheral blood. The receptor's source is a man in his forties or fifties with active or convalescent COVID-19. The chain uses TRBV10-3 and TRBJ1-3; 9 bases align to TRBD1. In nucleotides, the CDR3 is TGTGCCAGCCGGGGACAGGGTTTCTCTGGAAACACCATATATTTT. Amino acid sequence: CASRGQGFSGNTIYF.